This T cell receptor beta chain was captured by sequencing in a study of cytomegalovirus exposure and HLA in healthy donors. The PCR employed 60 Vbeta primers together with 13 Jbeta primers. The assay was immunoSEQ multiplex PCR, and TCRdb's table has in-frame clones only and misses some. The profile shows about 120,000 clones, roughly 80% of them singletons. The CDR3 loop spans 15 amino acids. The V gene's germline CDR1 is LNHDA and CDR2 SQIVND (reference sequence). V shed 7 bases, J shed 5 bases, and the junction held 7 bases outside the gene matches. The source of this sequence is a man aged 55-75 years in good health and CMV-seropositive. The source material was PBMCs. This chain links TRBV19 with TRBJ2-2; TRBD2 aligns across 10 bases. The CDR3 sequence: CASTAGLAETGELFF. As DNA, the CDR3 is TGTGCCAGTACCGCCGGACTAGCGGAAACCGGGGAGCTGTTTTTT.